The 19 T cell receptor beta chains below come from one sample, sequenced in a study of T cell responses to AZD1222 COVID-19 vaccine (dated by TCRdb to about 2021). The library came from the immunoSEQ multiplex PCR assay. Entries here come from immuneACCESS through TCRdb and include only in-frame sequences with V and J called. Some clones fail to appear in such tables; in the studies checked, an unresolved V gene covers under half of the shortfall, and the cause of the remainder is unknown. This sample holds approximately 120,000 clones; over 75% were observed only once. Of the sample, over 10% falls within the top ten clones. This specimen's time point label, per the study, means: baseline before first vaccination. Read against the paper, the sample's treatment or condition label means: meningococcal conjugate vaccine given as trial control. Material: peripheral blood, obtained on day 0 of MenACWY control vaccination. The receptor source for this set is an adult in good health.

The chain combines TRBV20-1 with TRBJ1-1; D not certain. CDR3 size: 13 residues. Germline V gene sequence: CDR1 DFQATT, CDR2 SNEGSKA (reference sequence). V dropped 3 bases and J dropped 0 bases, with 8 bases sitting between them. CDR3 DNA sequence: TGCAGTGCTAGTGGAAACATGAACACTGAAGCTTTCTTT. Translated: CSASGNMNTEAFF.

V usage is TRBV6-2 or TRBV6-3 and J usage is TRBJ2-1; TRBD2 matches 13 bases. Germline V gene lookup returns CDR1 MNHEY and CDR2 SVGEGT. The junction had 3 bases not matched to a gene; V was cut back by 0 bases and J by 4 bases. The CDR3 loop spans 17 amino acids. The CDR3 DNA follows: TGTGCCAGCAGTTACTCTGGGACTAGCGGGGTATACAATGAGCAGTTCTTC. Its protein product is CASSYSGTSGVYNEQFF.

In its sample, this clone was seen a few times. This sequence joins TRBV5-4 and TRBJ1-2; D gene unclear. Trimming removed 4 bases at V and 4 bases at J, with 8 bases between. This CDR3 is 12 amino acids long. CDR1 is SGHNT, CDR2 YYREEE, per germline (reference sequence). The DNA for the CDR3 is TGTGCCAGCAGCGTAGGAGGCTATGGCTACACCTTC. Its protein is CASSVGGYGYTF. Based on the CDR3 plus reference TRBV5-4 and TRBJ1-2, the full variable domain is ETGVTQSPTHLIKTRGQQVTLRCSSQSGHNTVSWYQQALGQGPQFIFQYYREEENGRGNFPPRFSGLQFPNYSSELNVNALELDDSALYLCASSVGGYGYTFGSGTRLTVV.

The chain combines TRBV6-4 with TRBJ2-3; D gene ambiguous. The CDR3 sequence is 13 residues long. Germline values: CDR1 MRHNA, CDR2 SNTAGT. Between the trimmed V and J ends, which lost 2 bases and 6 bases, there was a span of 9 bases. The CDR3 nucleotides read TGTGCCAGCAGTGACCTCCCCCGGGATACGCAGTATTTT. Residues: CASSDLPRDTQYF.

The chain carries TRBV4-1 and TRBJ2-3, with TRBD2 matching 12 bases. The CDR3 runs 16 residues. In germline, CDR1 is MGHRA, CDR2 YSYEKL. Trimming cost V 0 bases and J 6 bases; bases outside gene matches: 4. The CDR3 DNA follows: TGCGCCAGCAGCCAAGAAGCTAGCGGGAGGGCGGATACGCAGTATTTT. This codes for CASSQEASGRADTQYF.

The gene calls are TRBV7-6 and TRBJ1-3; D is uncertain. The CDR3 extends over 13 amino acids. Germline CDR1 reads SGHVS; CDR2 reads FNYEAQ. Trimming left V 5 bases short and J 4 bases short, with 9 bases between. CDR3 amino acids: CASSRSGGNTIYF. The CDR3 nucleotides read TGTGCCAGCAGCCGAAGCGGAGGAAACACCATATATTTT.

The CDR3 DNA reads TGTGCCAGCACTAGGGGACAGACTTACGAGCAGTACTTC. Amino acid sequence: CASTRGQTYEQYF. The V and J genes are TRBV6-5 and TRBJ2-7, with 7 positions matching TRBD1. This CDR3 contains 13 residues. Germline CDR1 reads MNHEY; CDR2 reads SVGAGI. The V segment lost 7 bases and the J segment 4 bases; nucleotides outside the gene matches: 7.

The chain carries TRBV11-2 and TRBJ2-1, with 8 bases lining up with TRBD1. The CDR3 length is 18 residues. With 6 bases clipped from V and 5 bases from J, the junction kept 18 bases outside the gene matches. The germline V gene encodes CDR1 SGHAT and CDR2 FQNNGV. The CDR3 nucleotides read TGTGCCAGCAGTCCCGCAGGCAGGGGGCGCCGGTCCGACAATGAGCAGTTCTTC. It yields the protein CASSPAGRGRRSDNEQFF.

This clone was counted once. The chain combines TRBV6-5 with TRBJ2-2, with 7 positions matching TRBD1. After removal of 9 bases from V and 0 bases from J, the junction contained 7 bases not matched to a gene. The CDR3 extends over 15 amino acids. The germline V gene has CDR1 MNHEY and CDR2 SVGAGI. The CDR3 coding sequence is TGTGCCAGTGAATTGACAGGGACGAACACCGGGGAGCTGTTTTTT. It codes for CASELTGTNTGELFF.

The chain recombines TRBV5-1 with TRBJ2-7; perhaps TRBD1 as D (7 bases). The CDR3 is 15 amino acids. V was cut by 4 bases and J by 7 bases, with 21 bases left in between. Per the germline V gene, CDR1 is SGHRS and CDR2 is YFSETQ. CDR3 in amino acids: CASSLPTHAGGEQYF. The DNA of the CDR3 is TGCGCCAGCAGCCTCCCGACCCACGCAGGGGGGGAGCAGTACTTC.

V usage is TRBV6-2 or TRBV6-3 and J usage is TRBJ2-4; the match to TRBD2 covers 7 bases. Trimming cost V 4 bases and J 8 bases; bases outside gene matches: 5. CDR1 and CDR2 from the germline V gene are MNHEY and SVGEGT. The CDR3 extends over 13 amino acids. The CDR3 loop reads CASSSLTSDIQYF. CDR3 coding DNA: TGTGCCAGCAGTTCCCTAACTAGCGACATTCAGTACTTC.

This sequence joins TRBV28 and TRBJ1-5; no clear D gene. The CDR3 sequence is 14 residues long. CDR1 MDHEN and CDR2 SYDVKM come from the germline V gene. V was shortened by 5 bases and J by 3 bases, with 11 bases between the two germline ends. DNA of the CDR3: TGTGCCAGCAGTCTAGGGTTTTTCAATCAGCCCCAGCATTTT. Its protein product is CASSLGFFNQPQHF.

The chain couples TRBV2 to TRBJ1-5; D unclear. V was pared by 5 bases and J by 0 bases, with 8 bases between. Germline CDR1 and CDR2: SNHLY and FYNNEI. This CDR3 has 14 amino acids. The chain's CDR3 is CASSSWYSNQPQHF. In DNA, the CDR3 is TGTGCCAGCAGTTCCTGGTATAGCAATCAGCCCCAGCATTTT.

The genes are TRBV19 and TRBJ2-7, with D tentatively TRBD2 (6 bases). The V and J ends lost 0 bases and 5 bases respectively, with 14 bases between them. CDR1 and CDR2 (germline): LNHDA, SQIVND (reference sequence). This CDR3 spans 15 amino acids. The CDR3 DNA reads as TGTGCCAGTAGTATAGAGAGGAGGGCCGCGGACGAGCAGTACTTC. Its translation is CASSIERRAADEQYF.

The chain uses TRBV5-4 and TRBJ1-2, with D maybe TRBD1 (6 bases). This CDR3 contains 13 residues. The germline V gene encodes CDR1 SGHNT and CDR2 YYREEE (reference sequence). The V and J ends lost 2 bases and 13 bases respectively, with 18 bases between them. CDR3 residues: CASSLPTGSRGTF. DNA of the CDR3: TGTGCCAGCAGCTTACCTACAGGGTCCCGAGGCACCTTC.

This chain connects TRBV9 to TRBJ1-5; 9 positions agree with TRBD1. J gave up 3 bases and V 1 base, and 2 bases lay outside the gene matches. CDR1 SGDLS and CDR2 YYNGEE come from the germline V gene. The CDR3 spans 15 residues. The CDR3 region is CASSVWDRANQPQHF. The CDR3 DNA reads TGTGCCAGCAGCGTATGGGACAGGGCCAATCAGCCCCAGCATTTT.

This chain joins TRBV6-5 and TRBJ2-2; a possible D gene is TRBD2 (6 bases). The CDR3 is 14 residues long. Per germline, CDR1 MNHEY and CDR2 SVGAGI. The V end was cut by 2 bases, the J end by 5 bases, with 9 bases between. Here the CDR3 reads CASSYGGETGELFF. The CDR3 region has the DNA TGTGCCAGCAGTTACGGCGGGGAGACCGGGGAGCTGTTTTTT.

The V call is TRBV2, the J call TRBJ1-2, with D perhaps TRBD1 (5 bases). The germline CDR1 and CDR2 sequences are SNHLY and FYNNEI. With 5 bases removed from V and 4 bases from J, the gap between germline ends came to 14 bases. The CDR3 contains 14 residues. The CDR3 loop reads CASSRRGLGYGYTF. CDR3 in DNA: TGTGCCAGCAGTCGGAGGGGACTCGGCTATGGCTACACCTTC.

The chain recombines TRBV18 with TRBJ1-5; D gene uncertain. The germline V gene has CDR1 KGHSH and CDR2 LQKENI. The CDR3 has 17 amino acids. Trimming removed 3 bases from V and 0 bases from J, with 15 bases in between. The CDR3 nucleotides are TGTGCCAGCTCACCCGGGAGCAGGAGCTTTAGCAATCAGCCCCAGCATTTT. Its protein is CASSPGSRSFSNQPQHF.